This T cell receptor (beta chain) was identified in a study of identical twins. The CDR3 length is 15 residues. Germline values: CDR1 SGHVS, CDR2 FNYEAQ. V lost 4 bases and J 0 bases, leaving 10 bases between the germline ends. Study observations and caveats: In cord blood, abundant beta clonotypes had fewer insertions; memory showed no trend.

This clonotype has more than one count but fewer than ten. Its matching antigen is unknown. TCRdb fed the 5' RACE reads into MiXCR, producing one record per CDR3 protein. The table includes some 100,000 distinct CDR3 sequences, 5.9% detected once. The chain has TRBV7-6 and TRBJ1-3; D gene uncertain. Sequencing input: memory T cells sorted from blood. The TCR originated in a woman aged 45-59 years in good health. CDR3 in DNA: TGTGCCAGCAGCTCAGCGGGGTTCTCTGGAAACACCATATATTTT. Encoded protein: CASSSAGFSGNTIYF. Filled out from reference TRBV7-6 and TRBJ1-3, the complete variable domain reads GAGVSQSPRYKVTKRGQDVALRCDPISGHVSLYWYRQALGQGPEFLTYFNYEAQQDKSGLPNDRFSAERPEGSISTLTIQRTEQRDSAMYRCASSSAGFSGNTIYFGEGSWLTVV.